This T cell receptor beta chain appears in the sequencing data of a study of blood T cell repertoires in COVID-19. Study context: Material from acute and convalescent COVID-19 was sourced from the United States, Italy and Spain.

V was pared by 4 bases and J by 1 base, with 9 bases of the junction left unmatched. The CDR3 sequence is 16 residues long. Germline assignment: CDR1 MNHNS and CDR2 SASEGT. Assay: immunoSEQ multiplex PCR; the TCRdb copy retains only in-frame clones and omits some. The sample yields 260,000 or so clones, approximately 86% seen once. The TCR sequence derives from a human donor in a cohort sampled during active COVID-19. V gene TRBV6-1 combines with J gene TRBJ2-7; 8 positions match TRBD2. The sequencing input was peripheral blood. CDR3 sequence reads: CASSGGTGGISYEQYF. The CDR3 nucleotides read TGTGCCAGCAGTGGGGGGACGGGAGGGATTTCCTACGAGCAGTACTTC.